One and the same sample provided the 5 T cell receptor beta chains below, sequenced in a study of cytomegalovirus exposure and HLA in healthy donors. Primers: 60 Vbeta forward and 13 Jbeta reverse. Method: immunoSEQ multiplex PCR; TCRdb's copy keeps in-frame clones and lacks some. Here the sample table reports about 140,000 clones. The sequenced material came from PBMCs. Receptor source: a man aged 35-49 years in good health and CMV-seronegative.

The gene calls are TRBV19 and TRBJ1-1; maybe TRBD1 (6 bases). Trimming removed 1 base at V and 3 bases at J, with 9 bases between. The length of the CDR3 is 14 residues. Per the germline V gene, CDR1 is LNHDA and CDR2 is SQIVND (reference sequence). Here the CDR3 reads CASSIVRGYTEAFF. The CDR3 DNA reads TGTGCCAGTAGTATAGTGAGGGGGTACACTGAAGCTTTCTTT. The complete variable domain, with remaining parts taken from reference TRBV19 and TRBJ1-1, reads DGGITQSPKYLFRKEGQNVTLSCEQNLNHDAMYWYRQDPGQGLRLIYYSQIVNDFQKGDIAEGYSVSREKKESFPLTVTSAQKNPTAFYLCASSIVRGYTEAFFGQGTRLTVV.

The chain recombines TRBV6-5 with TRBJ2-4; TRBD2 matches 8 bases. V shed 7 bases, J shed 16 bases, and the junction held 9 bases outside the gene matches. Germline-derived CDR1 and CDR2 are MNHEY and SVGAGI. This CDR3 is built from 11 residues. The CDR3 sequence: CASTFRGGRYF. CDR3 coding DNA: TGTGCCAGCACTTTTCGGGGGGGTAGATACTTC.

The J gene is TRBJ1-2, the V gene TRBV10-3, with TRBD1 identical over 10 bases. This CDR3 spans 16 amino acids. Germline trimming cut 0 bases from V and 2 bases from J; bases unmatched to any gene: 3. Per germline, CDR1 ENHRY and CDR2 SYGVKD. The chain's CDR3 is CAISESMGQGNYGYTF. The CDR3 DNA is TGTGCCATCAGTGAGTCGATGGGACAGGGGAACTATGGCTACACCTTC.

V and J are TRBV7-9 and TRBJ1-3, with D perhaps TRBD1 (6 bases). The CDR3 sequence is 17 residues long. V lost 2 bases, J lost 3 bases, and 17 bases lay in between. Looked up from germline, CDR1 is SEHNR and CDR2 is FQNEAQ (reference sequence). CDR3 sequence reads: CASSLLSKQGVGNTIYF. CDR3 sequence (DNA): TGTGCCAGCAGCTTACTATCAAAACAGGGAGTTGGAAACACCATATATTTT.

V is TRBV4-1 and J is TRBJ1-1; 7 bases are shared with TRBD1. The CDR3 has 16 amino acids. V shed 1 base, J shed 3 bases, and the junction held 8 bases outside the gene matches. Germline CDR1 is MGHRA and CDR2 is YSYEKL. CDR3 in DNA: TGCGCCAGCAGCCAAGGCGGGACAGCCTATCACACTGAAGCTTTCTTT. The encoded protein is CASSQGGTAYHTEAFF.